What follows is one TCR beta chain and its context. Antigen unknown. TCRdb called the 5' RACE reads again in MiXCR, with one record for every CDR3 protein. This sample yields some 330,000 distinct CDR3 sequences, of which around 7.6% are seen a single time; about 15% belongs to the top ten. This specimen comes from a study of CD8 T cells in ankylosing spondylitis. Germline lookup yields CDR1 SQVTM and CDR2 ANQGSEA. V was trimmed by 7 bases and J by 2 bases, leaving 16 bases between them. The CDR3 length is 14 residues. Study-level results: Blood of patients with ankylosing spondylitis appeared to be characterized by a TCR beta motif of seven or eight highly homologous variants. Relatively scarce in peripheral blood, disease-linked clones were CD8+.

Source material: blood, either unsorted or a sorted T cell fraction (not recorded which). The chain combines TRBV29-1 with TRBJ2-3; possible D gene TRBD2, 6 bases. This receptor was identified in a male donor with ankylosing spondylitis. The CDR3 DNA is TGCAGCGCCGCAGCGGGCGACGACACAGATACGCAGTATTTT. Encoded protein: CSAAAGDDTDTQYF.